Listed below are T cell receptor beta chains from one sample, sequenced in a study of response to subunit inactivated influenza vaccine. TCRdb recomputed calls from the RT-PCR reads with MiXCR, one row per CDR3 protein. There are roughly 670,000 distinct CDR3 sequences in the sample; 12% to 15% occur only once, and 7.6% lies in the top ten. Sequencing used PBMCs from blood, obtained 14 days before vaccination. The receptors derive from a man aged 50 or older who received an inactivated influenza vaccine. Each CDR3 is given with its conserved first and last residue. D genes are given only for firm matches. The size entry is marked missing in some rows and otherwise reads once, few, many or a size class.

d_gene	abundance	v_gene	j_gene	CDR3aa	CDR3nt
NA	NA	TRBV12-3/TRBV12-4	TRBJ2-7	CASNSVPSSYEQYF	TGTGCCAGCAACTCGGTTCCCTCCTCCTACGAGCAGTACTTC
TRBD2	few	TRBV11-1	TRBJ2-7	CASSLGEFSGSIAYEQYF	TGTGCCAGCAGCTTAGGAGAATTTAGCGGGAGTATAGCCTACGAGCAGTACTTC
NA	few	TRBV6-2/TRBV6-3	TRBJ1-2	CASRPPAGNYGYTF	TGTGCCAGCAGACCCCCTGCGGGGAACTATGGCTACACCTTC
NA	NA	TRBV11-1	TRBJ2-6	CASSLNGAGLHSGANVLTF	TGTGCCAGCAGCTTAAATGGGGCAGGTCTCCACTCTGGGGCCAACGTCCTGACTTTC
NA	NA	TRBV11-3	TRBJ2-1	CASSRGTGGDNEQFF	TGTGCCAGCTCAAGGGGTACAGGGGGGGACAATGAGCAGTTCTTC
NA	few	TRBV11-3	TRBJ2-1	CASSPRLLSEQFF	TGTGCCAGCAGCCCCCGACTACTCAGTGAGCAGTTCTTC
NA	few	TRBV2	TRBJ2-3	CASSPWGSPSTDTQYF	TGTGCCAGCAGTCCCTGGGGCAGTCCTAGCACAGATACGCAGTATTTT
NA	many	TRBV5-1	TRBJ2-3	CASSFGGTSTDTQYF	TGCGCCAGCAGCTTCGGAGGGACTAGCACAGATACGCAGTATTTT
TRBD1	many	TRBV5-1	TRBJ2-5	CASSYVRDSLQETQYF	TGCGCCAGCAGCTACGTCCGGGACAGTCTTCAAGAGACCCAGTACTTC
NA	NA	TRBV10-3	TRBJ2-3	CAISGVTVSNEDTQYF	TGTGCCATCAGTGGGGTAACGGTTTCGAACGAAGATACGCAGTATTTT
TRBD1	few	TRBV7-2	TRBJ1-1	CASTTYRGTEAFF	TGTGCCAGCACCACTTACAGGGGAACTGAAGCTTTCTTT
TRBD1	NA	TRBV11-2	TRBJ1-4	CASSSDPPRDSPEKLFF	TGTGCCAGCAGCTCAGACCCGCCCCGGGACAGCCCTGAAAAACTGTTTTTT
NA	NA	TRBV7-8	TRBJ2-3	CASSSFSPGVGAQYF	TGTGCCAGCAGCTCCTTTAGCCCAGGGGTTGGAGCGCAGTATTTT
NA	few	TRBV5-1	TRBJ2-2	CASSFAGLGTGELFF	TGCGCCAGCAGCTTCGCAGGGCTGGGCACCGGGGAGCTGTTTTTT
TRBD1	NA	TRBV20-1	TRBJ1-2	CSARTGGEGYTF	TGCAGTGCTCGGACAGGGGGAGAGGGCTACACCTTC
NA	many	TRBV7-2	TRBJ2-2	CASRRRELTGELFF	TGTGCCAGCAGGAGACGGGAATTAACCGGGGAGCTGTTTTTT
TRBD2	NA	TRBV5-1	TRBJ2-3	CASSLPRGLAGLQNRADTQYF	TGCGCCAGCAGCCTTCCTCGGGGACTAGCGGGACTCCAGAATCGTGCAGATACGCAGTATTTT
NA	NA	TRBV6-6	TRBJ1-1	CASRTASNTEAFF	TGTGCCAGCAGGACCGCGTCGAACACTGAAGCTTTCTTT
NA	NA	TRBV7-3	TRBJ2-7	CASSLMGESSYEQYF	TGTGCCAGCAGCTTAATGGGGGAGAGCTCCTACGAGCAGTACTTC
NA	NA	TRBV13	TRBJ1-6	CASSSAGSSYNSPLHF	TGTGCCAGCAGCTCCGCAGGTAGCTCCTATAATTCACCCCTCCACTTT
NA	few	TRBV5-6	TRBJ2-1	CASSWGVFSSSYNEQFF	TGTGCCAGCAGCTGGGGGGTCTTTTCGAGCTCCTACAATGAGCAGTTCTTC
TRBD2	NA	TRBV12-3/TRBV12-4	TRBJ2-1	CASSLTSGGLEQFF	TGTGCCAGCAGTTTAACTAGCGGGGGGTTGGAGCAGTTCTTC
NA	NA	TRBV15	TRBJ2-2	CATSRGAGGGELFF	TGTGCCACCAGCAGAGGGGCAGGCGGCGGGGAGCTGTTTTTT
NA	NA	TRBV7-2	TRBJ1-6	CASSLFGSSYNSPLHF	TGTGCCAGCAGCTTATTCGGGAGCTCCTATAATTCACCCCTCCACTTT
TRBD1	NA	TRBV5-1	TRBJ2-1	CASSFDRGTYNEQFF	TGCGCCAGCAGCTTCGACAGGGGCACCTACAATGAGCAGTTCTTC
NA	NA	TRBV4-1	TRBJ2-3	CASSQTVDTQYF	TGCGCCAGCAGCCAAACGGTAGATACGCAGTATTTT
TRBD2	NA	TRBV15	TRBJ2-3	CATSAGSPSGSQYF	TGTGCCACCAGCGCCGGGTCCCCTAGCGGGTCGCAGTATTTT
NA	NA	TRBV5-1	TRBJ2-7	CASSSGRNSYEQYF	TGCGCCAGCAGCTCTGGACGGAACTCATACGAGCAGTACTTC
NA	many	TRBV12-3/TRBV12-4	TRBJ2-3	CASSLTQGTDTQYF	TGTGCCAGCAGTTTAACTCAAGGCACAGATACGCAGTATTTT
NA	NA	TRBV7-9	TRBJ2-3	CASSPHVDTQYF	TGTGCCAGCAGCCCTCATGTCGATACGCAGTATTTT
NA	many	TRBV5-1	TRBJ1-4	CASSLVGGNAAEKLFF	TGCGCCAGCAGCTTGGTCGGGGGGAATGCGGCTGAAAAACTGTTTTTT
NA	NA	TRBV11-2	TRBJ1-1	CASSLERSAPRGAFF	TGTGCCAGCAGCTTGGAGAGGAGCGCTCCCAGGGGAGCTTTCTTT
NA	NA	TRBV5-1	TRBJ2-1	CASSLAPGGSYNEQFF	TGCGCCAGCAGCTTGGCCCCCGGGGGTAGCTACAATGAGCAGTTCTTC
NA	few	TRBV6-1	TRBJ1-1	CASSGTYGGTEAFF	TGTGCCAGCAGTGGGACCTACGGGGGCACTGAAGCTTTCTTT
TRBD1	few	TRBV4-2	TRBJ2-1	CASSQMARDRGRNEQFF	TGTGCCAGCAGCCAAATGGCCCGGGACAGGGGGAGAAATGAGCAGTTCTTC
TRBD1	NA	TRBV7-7	TRBJ1-1	CASSLRTGFRSDTEAFF	TGTGCCAGCAGCCTACGGACAGGGTTCAGGTCGGACACTGAAGCTTTCTTT
TRBD2	few	TRBV20-1	TRBJ2-1	CSARETSGGEQFF	TGCAGTGCTAGAGAAACTAGCGGGGGCGAGCAGTTCTTC
NA	NA	TRBV5-6	TRBJ1-4	CASSTGTLEKLFF	TGTGCCAGCAGCACCGGGACCCTTGAAAAACTGTTTTTT
NA	few	TRBV3-1	TRBJ1-6	CASSQTAAVMRAPLHF	TGTGCCAGCAGCCAAACCGCGGCCGTCATGAGGGCACCCCTCCACTTT
NA	few	TRBV4-2	TRBJ2-2	CASSQDLDAAGGELFF	TGTGCCAGCAGCCAAGATTTGGACGCCGCCGGCGGGGAGCTGTTTTTT
TRBD2	few	TRBV2	TRBJ2-3	CASKGASGGTDTQYF	TGTGCCAGCAAAGGAGCTAGCGGGGGCACAGATACGCAGTATTTT
TRBD1	few	TRBV20-1	TRBJ2-1	CSGEDRGTYNEQFF	TGCAGCGGGGAGGACAGGGGCACCTACAATGAGCAGTTCTTC
NA	NA	TRBV12-3/TRBV12-4	TRBJ1-5	CASSLTEGGNQPQHF	TGTGCCAGCAGTTTAACAGAAGGCGGCAATCAGCCCCAGCATTTT
NA	few	TRBV2	TRBJ1-5	CASSEETGRGNQPQHF	TGTGCCAGCAGTGAAGAGACGGGCCGGGGGAATCAGCCCCAGCATTTT
NA	many	TRBV12-3/TRBV12-4	TRBJ2-2	CASSLTVNTGELFF	TGTGCCAGCAGTCTTACAGTGAACACCGGGGAGCTGTTTTTT
TRBD2	few	TRBV18	TRBJ2-1	CASSPLAGVSYNEQFF	TGTGCCAGCTCACCCCTAGCGGGAGTCTCCTACAATGAGCAGTTCTTC
NA	few	TRBV6-2/TRBV6-3	TRBJ1-2	CASSRIKDGTYGYTF	TGTGCCAGCAGTCGAATCAAAGATGGGACCTATGGCTACACCTTC
NA	NA	TRBV2	TRBJ1-5	CASSGYRASNQPQHF	TGTGCCAGCAGCGGATACAGGGCTAGCAATCAGCCCCAGCATTTT
NA	NA	TRBV28	TRBJ2-3	CASSFRVGYITDTQYF	TGTGCCAGCAGTTTCAGGGTGGGATACATCACAGATACGCAGTATTTT
NA	few	TRBV12-3/TRBV12-4	TRBJ1-1	CASSFPQGQNTEAFF	TGTGCCAGCAGTTTCCCCCAGGGACAGAACACTGAAGCTTTCTTT
TRBD1	many	TRBV9	TRBJ2-5	CASSEDRGYWETQYF	TGTGCCAGCAGCGAGGACAGGGGTTATTGGGAGACCCAGTACTTC
TRBD1	few	TRBV4-1	TRBJ2-2	CASSQETGANTGELFF	TGCGCCAGCAGCCAGGAGACAGGGGCGAACACCGGGGAGCTGTTTTTT
NA	few	TRBV5-1	TRBJ2-6	CASRLGGGSGANVLTF	TGCGCCAGCAGGCTTGGAGGGGGCTCTGGGGCCAACGTCCTGACTTTC